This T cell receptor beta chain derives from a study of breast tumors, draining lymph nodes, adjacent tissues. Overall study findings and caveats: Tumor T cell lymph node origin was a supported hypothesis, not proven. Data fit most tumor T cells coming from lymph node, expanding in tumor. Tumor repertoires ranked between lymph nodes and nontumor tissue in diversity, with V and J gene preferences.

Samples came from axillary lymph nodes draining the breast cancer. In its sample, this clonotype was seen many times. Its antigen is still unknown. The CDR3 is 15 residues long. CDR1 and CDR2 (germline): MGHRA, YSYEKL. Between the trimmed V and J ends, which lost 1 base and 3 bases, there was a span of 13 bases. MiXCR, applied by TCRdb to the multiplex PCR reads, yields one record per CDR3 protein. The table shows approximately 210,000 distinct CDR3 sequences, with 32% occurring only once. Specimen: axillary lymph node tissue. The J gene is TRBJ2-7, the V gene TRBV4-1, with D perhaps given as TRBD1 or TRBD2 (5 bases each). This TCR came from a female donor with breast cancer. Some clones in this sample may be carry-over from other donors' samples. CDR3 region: CASSQVNSDSYEQYF. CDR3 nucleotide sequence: TGCGCCAGCAGCCAAGTAAATAGCGACAGCTACGAGCAGTACTTC.